This T cell receptor beta chain was sequenced during a study of spatial heterogeneity in lung cancer. Study background: The average count in raw reads for each unique TCR and UMI combination exceeded eight appearances. Study-wide points: The appearance of ubiquitous expanded tumor TCRs in blood was greater at resection than follow-up.

As to time point: sample taken at primary tumor resection. No cell sorting; template was whole RNA from tumor, lung tissue or PBMC. This CDR3 comprises 17 residues. Germline loops: CDR1 SGHVS, CDR2 FNYEAQ. The V end was cut by 1 base, the J end by 3 bases, with 18 bases between. About this clonotype itself: Its cognate antigen is unknown.

TCRdb processed the 5' RACE reads anew with MiXCR; each CDR3 protein has one entry. The table shows approximately 21,000 distinct CDR3 sequences, with about 3.5% occurring only once. This clonotype was obtained from a female donor with early-stage non-small cell lung cancer. Source: PBMCs, taken at surgery. The genes are TRBV7-6 and TRBJ1-2; no definite D call. CDR3 sequence: CASSLDPSFGRYYGYTF. CDR3 coding DNA: TGTGCCAGCAGCTTAGACCCATCTTTCGGCAGGTACTATGGCTACACCTTC.